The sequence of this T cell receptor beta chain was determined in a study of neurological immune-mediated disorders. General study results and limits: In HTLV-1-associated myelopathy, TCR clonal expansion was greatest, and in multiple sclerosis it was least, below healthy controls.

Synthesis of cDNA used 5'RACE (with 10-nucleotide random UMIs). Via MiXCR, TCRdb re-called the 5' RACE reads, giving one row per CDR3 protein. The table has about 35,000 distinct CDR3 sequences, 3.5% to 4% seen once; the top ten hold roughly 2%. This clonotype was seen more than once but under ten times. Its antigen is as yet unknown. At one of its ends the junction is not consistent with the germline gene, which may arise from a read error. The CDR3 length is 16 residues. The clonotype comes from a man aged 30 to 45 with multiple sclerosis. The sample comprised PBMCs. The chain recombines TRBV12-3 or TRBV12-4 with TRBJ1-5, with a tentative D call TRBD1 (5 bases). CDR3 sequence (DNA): TGTGCCAGCAGTTCCCCAAAGGCAGGGTCCAATCAGCCCCAGAATTTT. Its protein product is CASSSPKAGSNQPQNF.